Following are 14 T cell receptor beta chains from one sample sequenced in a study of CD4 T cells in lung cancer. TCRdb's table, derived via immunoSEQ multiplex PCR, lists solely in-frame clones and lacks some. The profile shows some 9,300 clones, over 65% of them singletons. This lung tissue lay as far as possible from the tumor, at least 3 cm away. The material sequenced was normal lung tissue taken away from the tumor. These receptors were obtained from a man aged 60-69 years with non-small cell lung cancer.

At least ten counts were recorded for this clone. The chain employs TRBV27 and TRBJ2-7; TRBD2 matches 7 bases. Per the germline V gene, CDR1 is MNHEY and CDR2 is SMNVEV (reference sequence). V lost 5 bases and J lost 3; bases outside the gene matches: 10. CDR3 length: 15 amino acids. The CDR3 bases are TGTGCCAGCAGTCCCGGGGGGACTCCCAACTACGAGCAGTACTTC. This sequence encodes CASSPGGTPNYEQYF.

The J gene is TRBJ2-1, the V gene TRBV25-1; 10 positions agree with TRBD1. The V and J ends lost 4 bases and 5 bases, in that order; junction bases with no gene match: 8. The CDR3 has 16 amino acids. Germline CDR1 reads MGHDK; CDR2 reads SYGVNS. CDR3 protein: CASSAWGQGLDNEQFF. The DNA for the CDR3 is TGTGCCAGCAGTGCTTGGGGACAGGGGCTCGACAATGAGCAGTTCTTC.

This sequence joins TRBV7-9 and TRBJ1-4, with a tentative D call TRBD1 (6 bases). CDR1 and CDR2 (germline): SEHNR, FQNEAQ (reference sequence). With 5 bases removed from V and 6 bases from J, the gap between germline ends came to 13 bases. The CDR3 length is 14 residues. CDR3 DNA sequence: TGTGCCAGCAGCCTAGACAGGCGCTATGAAAAACTGTTTTTT. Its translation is CASSLDRRYEKLFF.

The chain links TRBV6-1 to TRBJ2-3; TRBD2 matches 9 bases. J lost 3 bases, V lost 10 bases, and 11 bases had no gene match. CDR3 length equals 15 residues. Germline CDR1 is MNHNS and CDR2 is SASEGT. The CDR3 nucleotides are TGTGCCACAAAACCGGGACTAGCAGGGACAGATACGCAGTATTTT. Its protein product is CATKPGLAGTDTQYF.

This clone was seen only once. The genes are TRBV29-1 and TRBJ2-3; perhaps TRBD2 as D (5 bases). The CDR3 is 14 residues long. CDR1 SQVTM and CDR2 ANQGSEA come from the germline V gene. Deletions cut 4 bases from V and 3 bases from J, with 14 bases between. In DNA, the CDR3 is TGCAGCGTTGGACCAGGTCGGGAAACAGATACGCAGTATTTT. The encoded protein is CSVGPGRETDTQYF.

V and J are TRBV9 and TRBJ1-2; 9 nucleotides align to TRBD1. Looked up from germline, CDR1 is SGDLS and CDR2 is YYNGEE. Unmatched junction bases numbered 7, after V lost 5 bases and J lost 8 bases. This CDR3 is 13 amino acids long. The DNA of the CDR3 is TGTGCCAGCAGAAGGGACAGGGTAGAGGGCTACACCTTC. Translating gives CASRRDRVEGYTF.

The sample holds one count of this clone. CDR3 region: CASSLGTGAQETQYF. The DNA of the CDR3 is TGCGCCAGCAGCTTGGGAACAGGGGCCCAAGAGACCCAGTACTTC. The chain uses TRBV5-1 and TRBJ2-5; TRBD1 aligns across 7 bases. Germline V gene lookup returns CDR1 SGHRS and CDR2 YFSETQ. After removal of 0 bases from V and 1 base from J, the junction contained 3 bases not matched to a gene. CDR3 length equals 15 residues.

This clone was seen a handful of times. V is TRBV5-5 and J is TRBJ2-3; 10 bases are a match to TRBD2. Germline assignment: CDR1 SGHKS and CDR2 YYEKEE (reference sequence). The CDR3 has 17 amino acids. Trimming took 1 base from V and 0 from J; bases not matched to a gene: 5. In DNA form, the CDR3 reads TGTGCCAGCAGCTTGTCTAGCGGGGGCCCTAGCACAGATACGCAGTATTTT. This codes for CASSLSSGGPSTDTQYF.

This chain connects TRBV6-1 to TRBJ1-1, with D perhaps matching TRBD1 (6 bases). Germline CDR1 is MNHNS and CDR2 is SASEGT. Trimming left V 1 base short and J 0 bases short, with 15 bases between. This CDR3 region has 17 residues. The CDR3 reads CASSEGGGTMMNTEAFF. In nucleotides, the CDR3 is TGTGCCAGCAGTGAAGGGGGGGGGACAATGATGAACACTGAAGCTTTCTTT.

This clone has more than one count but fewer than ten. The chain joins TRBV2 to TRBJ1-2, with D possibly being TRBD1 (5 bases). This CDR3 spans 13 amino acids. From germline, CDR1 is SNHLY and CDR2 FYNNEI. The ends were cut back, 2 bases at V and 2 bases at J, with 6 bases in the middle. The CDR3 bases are TGTGCCAGCAGTGAAACAGGCAACTATGGCTACACCTTC. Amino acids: CASSETGNYGYTF.

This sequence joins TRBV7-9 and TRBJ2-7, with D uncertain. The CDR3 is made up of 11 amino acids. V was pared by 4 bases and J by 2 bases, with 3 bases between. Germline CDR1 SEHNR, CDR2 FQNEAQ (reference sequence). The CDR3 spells CASSSAYEQYF. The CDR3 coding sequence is TGTGCCAGCAGCTCTGCCTACGAGCAGTACTTC. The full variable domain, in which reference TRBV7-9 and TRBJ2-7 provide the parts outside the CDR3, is DTGVSQNPRHKITKRGQNVTFRCDPISEHNRLYWYRQTLGQGPEFLTYFQNEAQLEKSRLLSDRFSAERPKGSFSTLEIQRTEQGDSAMYLCASSSAYEQYFGPGTRLTVT.

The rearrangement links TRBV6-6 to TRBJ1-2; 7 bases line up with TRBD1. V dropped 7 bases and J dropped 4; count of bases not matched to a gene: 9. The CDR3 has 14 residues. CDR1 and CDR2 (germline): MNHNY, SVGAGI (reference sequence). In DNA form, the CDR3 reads TGTGCCAGCACTACAGGGGACAGTGGCTATGGCTACACCTTC. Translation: CASTTGDSGYGYTF.

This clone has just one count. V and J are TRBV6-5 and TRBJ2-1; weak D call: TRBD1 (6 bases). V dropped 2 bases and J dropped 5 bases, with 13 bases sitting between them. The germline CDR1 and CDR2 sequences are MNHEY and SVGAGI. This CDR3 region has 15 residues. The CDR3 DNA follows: TGTGCCAGCAGTTACCCCGGACAGCCTAACAATGAGCAGTTCTTC. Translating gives CASSYPGQPNNEQFF.

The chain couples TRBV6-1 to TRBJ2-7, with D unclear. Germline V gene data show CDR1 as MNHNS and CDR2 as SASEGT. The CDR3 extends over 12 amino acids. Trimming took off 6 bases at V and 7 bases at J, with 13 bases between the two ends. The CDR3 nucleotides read TGTGCCAGCAGAGAGGCCCTTCGGGAGCAGTACTTC. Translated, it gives CASREALREQYF.